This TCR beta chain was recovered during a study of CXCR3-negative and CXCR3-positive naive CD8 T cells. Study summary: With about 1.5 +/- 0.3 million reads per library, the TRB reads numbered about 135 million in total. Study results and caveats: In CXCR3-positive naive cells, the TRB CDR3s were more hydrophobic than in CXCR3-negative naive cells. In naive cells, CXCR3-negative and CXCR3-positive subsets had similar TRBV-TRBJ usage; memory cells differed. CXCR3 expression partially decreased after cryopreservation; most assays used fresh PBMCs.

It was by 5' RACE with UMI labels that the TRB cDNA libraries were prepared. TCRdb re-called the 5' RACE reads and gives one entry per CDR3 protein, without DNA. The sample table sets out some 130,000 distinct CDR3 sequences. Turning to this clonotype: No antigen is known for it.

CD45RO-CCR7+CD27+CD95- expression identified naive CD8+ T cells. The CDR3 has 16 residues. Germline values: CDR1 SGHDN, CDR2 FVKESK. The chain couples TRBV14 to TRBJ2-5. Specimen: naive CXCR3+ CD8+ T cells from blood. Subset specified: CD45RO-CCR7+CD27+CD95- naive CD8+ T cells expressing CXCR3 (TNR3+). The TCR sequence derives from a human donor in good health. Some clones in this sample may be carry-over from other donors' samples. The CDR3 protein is CASSHVVGYFQETQYF.